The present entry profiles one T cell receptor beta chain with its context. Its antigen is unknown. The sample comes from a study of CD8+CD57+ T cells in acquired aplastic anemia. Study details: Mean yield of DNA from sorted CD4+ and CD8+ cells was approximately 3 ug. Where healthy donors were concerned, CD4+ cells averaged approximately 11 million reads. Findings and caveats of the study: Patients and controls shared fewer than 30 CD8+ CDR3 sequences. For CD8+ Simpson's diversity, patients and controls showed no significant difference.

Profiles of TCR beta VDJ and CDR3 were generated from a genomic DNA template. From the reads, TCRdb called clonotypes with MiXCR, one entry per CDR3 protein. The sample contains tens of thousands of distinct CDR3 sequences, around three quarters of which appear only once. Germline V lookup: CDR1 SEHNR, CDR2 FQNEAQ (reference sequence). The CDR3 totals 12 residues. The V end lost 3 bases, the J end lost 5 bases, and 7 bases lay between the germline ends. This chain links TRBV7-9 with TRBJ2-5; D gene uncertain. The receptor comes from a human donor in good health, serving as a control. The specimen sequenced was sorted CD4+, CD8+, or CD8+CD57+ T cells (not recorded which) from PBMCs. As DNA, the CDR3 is TGTGCCAGCAGCTTTGTCGCGGAGACCCAGTACTTC. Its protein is CASSFVAETQYF.